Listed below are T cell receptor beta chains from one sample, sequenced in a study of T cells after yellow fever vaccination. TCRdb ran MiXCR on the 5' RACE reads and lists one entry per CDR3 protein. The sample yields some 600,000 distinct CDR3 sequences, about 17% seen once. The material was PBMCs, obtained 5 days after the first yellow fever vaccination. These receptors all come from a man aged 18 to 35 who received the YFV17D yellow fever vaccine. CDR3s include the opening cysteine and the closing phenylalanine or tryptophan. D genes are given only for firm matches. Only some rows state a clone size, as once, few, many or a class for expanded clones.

TGCGCCAGCAAAGAACAGGGGAAAAATTCACCCCTCCACTTT	CASKEQGKNSPLHF	TRBJ1-6	TRBD1	NA	TRBV5-1
TGTACCAGCAGTTTACTACCGGGACAGATCTACGAGCAGTACTTC	CTSSLLPGQIYEQYF	TRBJ2-7	TRBD1	once	TRBV7-6
TGTGCCAGCAGCTTAGCCAGGGTCGGTCAGCCCCAGCATTTT	CASSLARVGQPQHF	TRBJ1-5	NA	few	TRBV7-2
TGCGCCAGCAGCTTGCTTCTGTCGCGGGGACAAGAGACCCAGTACTTC	CASSLLLSRGQETQYF	TRBJ2-5	NA	many	TRBV5-1
TGCGCCAGCGGGATACAGGGGGCCGAGAACACTGAAGCTTTCTTT	CASGIQGAENTEAFF	TRBJ1-1	TRBD1	NA	TRBV4-1
TGTGCCAGCAGTTACAAGTTTTCGGGGGCGAAACGTGGTTCACCCCTCCACTTT	CASSYKFSGAKRGSPLHF	TRBJ1-6	NA	NA	TRBV6-5
TGTGCCAGCAGCTTAGATTTAAGGGGGGACACTGAAGCTTTCTTT	CASSLDLRGDTEAFF	TRBJ1-1	NA	NA	TRBV11-2
TGTGCCAGCAGCCTAAGACTAGCGGGGGATAGGACAGATACGCAGTATTTT	CASSLRLAGDRTDTQYF	TRBJ2-3	TRBD2	many	TRBV7-2
TGTGCCAGCAGCTTTGTTCCCGTGAACACTGAAGCTTTCTTT	CASSFVPVNTEAFF	TRBJ1-1	NA	NA	TRBV7-2
TGCGCCAGCAGCCGTGAATCCGGAAAGCAGTACTTC	CASSRESGKQYF	TRBJ2-7	NA	NA	TRBV4-1
TGCAGTGCTAGCCCGCCCGGGTTAGCCAAAAACATTCAGTACTTC	CSASPPGLAKNIQYF	TRBJ2-4	NA	NA	TRBV20-1
TGTGCCAGCAGTATCGGACTCGGGAACACTGAAGCTTTCTTT	CASSIGLGNTEAFF	TRBJ1-1	NA	NA	TRBV12-3/TRBV12-4
TGTGCCAGCAGCTTGGGGCACCTCAGTGGTGAGCAGTTCTTC	CASSLGHLSGEQFF	TRBJ2-1	NA	few	TRBV7-9
TGTGCCAGCAGCGTCGACAGGGATCCCCGTTATGAGCAGTTCTTC	CASSVDRDPRYEQFF	TRBJ2-1	TRBD1	NA	TRBV5-6
TGCGCCAGCAGTGGATGGGCGGGACAGACTACCAATGAGCAGTTCTTC	CASSGWAGQTTNEQFF	TRBJ2-1	NA	NA	TRBV5-1
TGTGCCAGCAGTGCACAGGGGTCTAACTATGGCTACACCTTC	CASSAQGSNYGYTF	TRBJ1-2	TRBD1	NA	TRBV2
TGCAGTGCCCCTTCGAGACCCACAGATACGCAGTATTTT	CSAPSRPTDTQYF	TRBJ2-3	NA	NA	TRBV20-1
TGCAGCGTTGAAGATGCCGGGACGGGGAACTATGGCTACACCTTC	CSVEDAGTGNYGYTF	TRBJ1-2	NA	NA	TRBV29-1
TGTGCCAGCAGGGGGGACCGGGGCGAAACCCAGTACTTC	CASRGDRGETQYF	TRBJ2-5	NA	NA	TRBV2
TGCGCCAGCAGCCAAGATCGGGCCGGGCAGGGTCTTTTGGCCGAGCAGTACTTC	CASSQDRAGQGLLAEQYF	TRBJ2-7	NA	few	TRBV4-1
TGCAGCGTTTCGGGGAACAGGTTTTCCTACGAGCAGTACTTC	CSVSGNRFSYEQYF	TRBJ2-7	NA	NA	TRBV29-1
TGTGCCAGCAGACCTACAGGGGATTCTAACTATGGCTACACCTTC	CASRPTGDSNYGYTF	TRBJ1-2	TRBD1	few	TRBV6-1
TGTGCCAGTAGTTTATCTACCGGGACTCAAGAGACCCAGTACTTC	CASSLSTGTQETQYF	TRBJ2-5	NA	few	TRBV19
TGTGCCAGCAGTGACGAGGGGCCGCGGGGCTACACCTTC	CASSDEGPRGYTF	TRBJ1-2	NA	few	TRBV2
TGCGCCAGCCGACAGGTGGTTCCTCCCGATAACTATGGCTACACCTTC	CASRQVVPPDNYGYTF	TRBJ1-2	NA	NA	TRBV5-1
TGTGCCAGCAGCTTATCAGTTGCCCGGAACACTGAAGCTTTCTTT	CASSLSVARNTEAFF	TRBJ1-1	NA	NA	TRBV7-2
TGCGCCAGCAGCACCCCAGGGGGCGCAAAGTTCTTC	CASSTPGGAKFF	TRBJ2-1	TRBD1	NA	TRBV4-1
TGCGCCAGCAGCTTAGACCACAGGGGTAACAATGAGCAGTTCTTC	CASSLDHRGNNEQFF	TRBJ2-1	TRBD1	few	TRBV5-1
TGCGCCAGCAGCCACAGAGGTGGGGGACGTCAGACCGGGGAGCTGTTTTTT	CASSHRGGGRQTGELFF	TRBJ2-2	NA	many	TRBV4-3
TGCGCCAGCAGGATCGGGGCGCGGAATTCACCCCTCCACTTT	CASRIGARNSPLHF	TRBJ1-6	NA	many	TRBV5-1
TGCAGCGCCATTCCCCGGGGGCTCGGAGAAAAACTGTTTTTT	CSAIPRGLGEKLFF	TRBJ1-4	NA	NA	TRBV29-1
TGCGCCAGCAGCCCACCTAGCGGGGGGACCGATACGCAGTATTTT	CASSPPSGGTDTQYF	TRBJ2-3	TRBD2	many	TRBV5-1
TGTGCCAGCAGCTTAAGTCAGGGGGCGAGGGAGCAGTACTTC	CASSLSQGAREQYF	TRBJ2-7	TRBD1	few	TRBV7-6
TGTGCCATCAGTGAGTGGCTCATGGGGGCCAGATGGGGCGAGCAGTACTTC	CAISEWLMGARWGEQYF	TRBJ2-7	NA	NA	TRBV10-3
TGTGCCAGCCAATGGGGGGGTACGCCCTACGAGCAGTACTTC	CASQWGGTPYEQYF	TRBJ2-7	TRBD2	few	TRBV27
TGTGCCAGCTCAGCAACCTACAGTCCGGGGGAGACCCAGTACTTC	CASSATYSPGETQYF	TRBJ2-5	NA	NA	TRBV18
TGCGCCAGCAGTGATCAGGGCCTTCGGGAGACCCAGTACTTC	CASSDQGLRETQYF	TRBJ2-5	NA	NA	TRBV5-1
TGCGCCAGCAGAGGGGCAGGGAGCACAGATACGCAGTATTTT	CASRGAGSTDTQYF	TRBJ2-3	NA	NA	TRBV5-1
TGTGCCAGCAGCCTCGGAGGGCACGGCTACACCTTC	CASSLGGHGYTF	TRBJ1-2	NA	few	TRBV12-3/TRBV12-4
TGTGCCAGCAACCAAGATCGGCCTAGCGGGGGGCGGGCGGACACCGGGGAGCTGTTTTTT	CASNQDRPSGGRADTGELFF	TRBJ2-2	TRBD2	NA	TRBV3-1
TGCAGTGCTGTATCCGGGACTCAGAACACTGAAGCTTTCTTT	CSAVSGTQNTEAFF	TRBJ1-1	NA	few	TRBV20-1
TGTGCCAGGGGCCCCGAGGGCCGGCACAATGAGCAGTTCTTC	CARGPEGRHNEQFF	TRBJ2-1	NA	NA	TRBV5-6
TGTGCCAGCAGCTTAGTAGGGGCCTTAGGTGGCTACACCTTC	CASSLVGALGGYTF	TRBJ1-2	NA	few	TRBV7-2
TGTGCCATCAGTACTAGGGTCCCAGATACGCAGTATTTT	CAISTRVPDTQYF	TRBJ2-3	NA	few	TRBV10-3
TGTGCCAGCAGCGTGACGGGGGGCTCCACAGATACGCAGTATTTT	CASSVTGGSTDTQYF	TRBJ2-3	NA	few	TRBV9
TGTGCCAGCTCACCCGTCCTTCTCCATGAGCAGTTCTTC	CASSPVLLHEQFF	TRBJ2-1	NA	few	TRBV18
TGTGCCAGCAGCGCCCCCGGGTATGGCTACACCTTC	CASSAPGYGYTF	TRBJ1-2	NA	many	TRBV9